This TCR beta chain was documented in a study of long-term antiretroviral therapy in people with HIV. Study outcomes and limitations: Once patients were on ART, diversity went higher but still fell short of transplant donor controls. Clonal populations expanded prior to ART predominated within the repertoire at all time points.

They ran version v3.0 of the immunoSEQ assay at survey level. The protocol was immunoSEQ multiplex PCR, while the TCRdb copy is restricted to in-frame clones and leaves out a portion. The sample holds 15,000 to 20,000 clones, around nine tenths seen once. A word on this clone: The target antigen is unknown.

With 6 bases clipped from V and 10 bases from J, the junction kept 7 bases outside the gene matches. The CDR3 has 13 residues. The V gene's germline CDR1 is MNHEY and CDR2 SMNVEV (reference sequence). The sample consisted of unsorted PBMCs, taken 0.7 years before starting antiretroviral therapy. This clonotype originated in a middle-aged man with HIV. V gene TRBV27 combines with J gene TRBJ1-1, with 11 bases lining up with TRBD1. Written as DNA, the CDR3 is TGTGCCAGCAGAGGGACAGGGGGGCACCGAGCTTTCTTT. As protein: CASRGTGGHRAFF.